One sample yielded the 27 T cell receptor beta chains listed below, sequenced in a study of response to subunit inactivated influenza vaccine. TCRdb re-called the RT-PCR reads through MiXCR, storing one row per CDR3 protein. In the table there are about 500,000 distinct CDR3 sequences, about 7.2% of which are singletons. The source material was PBMCs from blood, sampled approximately 25 months after vaccination. The receptors here all came from a man aged 45-69 years who received an inactivated influenza vaccine.

The rearrangement links TRBV7-9 to TRBJ2-1, with TRBD2 matching 9 bases. V gave up 7 bases and J gave up 0 bases; unmatched junction bases: 4. The CDR3 covers 15 residues. CDR1 is SEHNR and CDR2 is FQNEAQ in the germline V gene (reference sequence). The CDR3: CASTQRGDSYNEQFF. CDR3 in DNA: TGTGCCAGCACACAGCGGGGGGACTCCTACAATGAGCAGTTCTTC.

This clonotype was counted at least ten times. The chain couples TRBV20-1 to TRBJ2-1; possible D gene TRBD2, 6 bases. Trimming left V 6 bases short and J 4 bases short, with 16 bases between. This CDR3 is 14 amino acids long. Germline loops: CDR1 DFQATT, CDR2 SNEGSKA (reference sequence). CDR3 in amino acids: CSATGTEYYNEQFF. The CDR3 nucleotides read TGCAGTGCGACCGGGACTGAATATTACAATGAGCAGTTCTTC.

This clonotype was counted only a few times. The chain joins TRBV28 to TRBJ1-2; unclear D gene. In germline, CDR1 is MDHEN, CDR2 SYDVKM. CDR3 length equals 11 residues. The ends were cut back, 2 bases at V and 5 bases at J, with 3 bases in the middle. The DNA for the CDR3 is TGTGCCAGCAGTTTAAAGTATGGCTACACCTTC. The encoded protein is CASSLKYGYTF.

The sample holds a few counts of this clonotype. V and J are TRBV7-9 and TRBJ2-5, with 8 positions matching TRBD2. Germline-derived CDR1 and CDR2 are SEHNR and FQNEAQ (reference sequence). This CDR3 has 15 amino acids. V lost 5 bases, J lost 4 bases, and 9 bases stayed unmatched. CDR3 protein: CASSPFGSGIETQYF. The CDR3 bases are TGTGCCAGCAGCCCCTTCGGTAGCGGGATAGAGACCCAGTACTTC.

This clonotype was found a few times. V usage is TRBV7-2 and J usage is TRBJ2-3; 14 bases are a match to TRBD2. Germline-derived CDR1 and CDR2 are SGHTA and FQGNSA. Unmatched junction bases numbered 6, after V lost 6 bases and J lost 7 bases. The CDR3 sequence is 15 residues long. CDR3 DNA: TGTGCCAGCAGGTCCGGGACTAGCGGGAGTTATACGCAGTATTTT. This sequence encodes CASRSGTSGSYTQYF.

The chain carries TRBV30 and TRBJ2-7; 9 bases match TRBD2. Losses at the gene ends were 2 bases for V and 12 bases for J; bases not matched to a gene: 11. In germline, CDR1 is GTSNPN, CDR2 SVGIG (reference sequence). The CDR3 runs to 13 residues. CDR3 nucleotide sequence: TGTGCCTGGAGTCCCTCCGGGACTAGCTCGACGTACTTC. It specifies CAWSPSGTSSTYF. The full variable domain, in which reference TRBV30 and TRBJ2-7 provide the parts outside the CDR3, is SQTIHQWPATLVQPVGSPLSLECTVEGTSNPNLYWYRQAAGRGLQLLFYSVGIGQISSEVPQNLSASRPQDRQFILSSKKLLLSDSGFYLCAWSPSGTSSTYFGPGTRLTVT.

The rearrangement joins TRBV27 to TRBJ2-5; 11 bases match TRBD1. V was pared by 6 bases and J by 4 bases, with 10 bases of the junction left unmatched. The germline gives CDR1 MNHEY, CDR2 SMNVEV (reference sequence). CDR3 length: 16 amino acids. Here the CDR3 DNA reads TGTGCCAGCAGACGAACGGGACAGGGGGTAGGAGAGACCCAGTACTTC. Its translation is CASRRTGQGVGETQYF.

The V gene is TRBV4-1, the J gene TRBJ2-5, with D tentatively TRBD2 (6 bases). The CDR3 length is 15 residues. Trimming left V 3 bases short and J 3 bases short, with 14 bases between. Germline V gene lookup returns CDR1 MGHRA and CDR2 YSYEKL. CDR3 coding DNA: TGCGCCAGCAGCCACCCGGTCGGAGGGGAAGAGACCCAGTACTTC. Residues: CASSHPVGGEETQYF.

V gene TRBV10-3 combines with J gene TRBJ2-3; 7 positions agree with TRBD2. This CDR3 is built from 15 residues. Germline CDR1 and CDR2: ENHRY and SYGVKD. V was clipped by 5 bases and J by 5 bases; unmatched bases: 10. CDR3 sequence (DNA): TGTGCCATCAGTATAGGCGGGAGCAATGGAGATACGCAGTATTTT. This translates into CAISIGGSNGDTQYF.

The chain joins TRBV5-1 to TRBJ2-7; tentative D call: TRBD1 (6 bases). The V gene's germline CDR1 is SGHRS and CDR2 YFSETQ. The CDR3 is 13 residues long. V was cut by 4 bases and J by 6 bases, with 14 bases left in between. The DNA for the CDR3 is TGCGCCAGCAGCCCTGAGGGGGTCGTCGAGCAGTACTTC. Translating gives CASSPEGVVEQYF.

The chain combines TRBV3-1 with TRBJ2-7; a weak D match, TRBD1 (5 bases). Looked up from germline, CDR1 is LGHDT and CDR2 is YNNKEL (reference sequence). The CDR3 sequence is 14 residues long. V was clipped by 1 base and J by 0 bases, with 7 bases between them. CDR3 sequence reads: CASSQATASYEQYF. The CDR3 DNA reads as TGTGCCAGCAGCCAAGCGACAGCCTCCTACGAGCAGTACTTC.

The CDR3 sequence is CASSVATGFANEKLFF. The CDR3 bases are TGTGCCAGCAGCGTAGCTACAGGGTTTGCTAATGAAAAACTGTTTTTT. The chain carries TRBV9 and TRBJ1-4, with D tentatively TRBD1 (6 bases). V gave up 0 bases and J gave up 3 bases, with 12 bases separating them. The CDR3 sequence is 16 residues long. Germline V gene data show CDR1 as SGDLS and CDR2 as YYNGEE.

This clonotype has ten or more counts. V is TRBV3-1 and J is TRBJ1-4; D is uncertain. The CDR3 covers 14 residues. Germline CDR1 and CDR2: LGHDT and YNNKEL (reference sequence). V lost 1 base, J lost 8 bases, and 11 bases lay in between. The CDR3 spells CASSQAEPAEKLFF. The CDR3 coding sequence is TGTGCCAGCAGCCAAGCGGAGCCCGCCGAAAAACTGTTTTTT.

The chain carries TRBV10-3 and TRBJ1-1; D is unresolved. From germline, CDR1 is ENHRY and CDR2 SYGVKD. This CDR3 is 13 amino acids long. Trimming left V 3 bases short and J 2 bases short, with 7 bases between. The CDR3, as DNA: TGTGCCATCAGTGATACGGTTAACACTGAAGCTTTCTTT. The encoded protein is CAISDTVNTEAFF.

This clonotype appeared a few times. The gene calls are TRBV4-2 and TRBJ2-1, with D perhaps assigned TRBD1 or TRBD2 (5 bases each). The V end was cut by 1 base, the J end by 5 bases, with 9 bases between. Germline CDR1 is LGHNA and CDR2 is YNFKEQ. The CDR3 length is 14 residues. In DNA form, the CDR3 reads TGTGCCAGCAGCCAAGCCGAGGGGAACAATGAGCAGTTCTTC. Translated, it gives CASSQAEGNNEQFF.

There are many counts of this clonotype. J is TRBJ2-2 and V is TRBV20-1, with D unresolved. The CDR3 totals 15 residues. The germline V gene encodes CDR1 DFQATT and CDR2 SNEGSKA (reference sequence). V was shortened by 4 bases and J by 0 bases, with 12 bases between the two germline ends. CDR3 protein: CSATIRKTNTGELFF. The CDR3 nucleotides are TGCAGTGCTACAATCAGGAAAACGAACACCGGGGAGCTGTTTTTT.

This clonotype appeared a few times. The chain recombines TRBV12-3 or TRBV12-4 with TRBJ2-7; D is possibly TRBD1 or TRBD2 (5 bases each). CDR3 length equals 12 residues. V lost 7 bases, J lost 4 bases, and 11 bases lay in between. This chain's CDR3 is CASTLGAYEQYF. The CDR3 DNA reads as TGTGCCAGCACCCTCGGGGCTTACGAGCAGTACTTC.

In its sample, this clonotype was seen many times. V gene TRBV25-1 combines with J gene TRBJ2-7; 10 bases are a match to TRBD2. Germline lookup yields CDR1 MGHDK and CDR2 SYGVNS. This CDR3 region has 17 residues. Trimming took 2 bases from V and 6 from J; bases not matched to a gene: 13. CDR3 nucleotide sequence: TGTGCCAGCAGTGAACACTCCGCTAGCGGGAGAGGGTCCGAGCAGTACTTC. Translation gives CASSEHSASGRGSEQYF.

This clonotype was observed many times. V gene TRBV7-9 combines with J gene TRBJ2-3; 9 bases are a match to TRBD2. V shed 3 bases, J shed 0 bases, and the junction held 4 bases outside the gene matches. The CDR3 loop spans 16 amino acids. Germline-derived CDR1 and CDR2 are SEHNR and FQNEAQ (reference sequence). CDR3 DNA: TGTGCCAGCAGCTTTTTAGCGGGAGTCAGCACAGATACGCAGTATTTT. As protein: CASSFLAGVSTDTQYF. Variable domain in full (rest from reference TRBV7-9 and TRBJ2-3): DTGVSQNPRHKITKRGQNVTFRCDPISEHNRLYWYRQTLGQGPEFLTYFQNEAQLEKSRLLSDRFSAERPKGSFSTLEIQRTEQGDSAMYLCASSFLAGVSTDTQYFGPGTRLTVL.

The chain joins TRBV9 to TRBJ1-2, with D perhaps TRBD1 (5 bases). The germline V gene encodes CDR1 SGDLS and CDR2 YYNGEE. Trimming removed 3 bases at V and 1 base at J, with 13 bases between. The CDR3 is made up of 15 amino acids. The CDR3 region has the DNA TGTGCCAGCAGCGCCGGACCGGGACGTAACTATGGCTACACCTTC. It specifies CASSAGPGRNYGYTF.

Only a few counts were recorded for this clonotype. V gene TRBV28 combines with J gene TRBJ1-5; no clear D. This CDR3 region has 17 residues. V shed 6 bases and J shed 1 base, with 19 bases lying between them. Germline V gives CDR1 MDHEN, CDR2 SYDVKM. The CDR3 DNA reads as TGTGCCAGCAGCCCCCCACTGGGCAAAGGAAGCAATCAGCCCCAGCATTTT. As protein: CASSPPLGKGSNQPQHF.

This clonotype was seen at least ten times. The gene calls are TRBV5-6 and TRBJ1-4; D gene unclear. V was cut by 9 bases and J by 3 bases, with 15 bases left in between. Germline CDR1 is SGHDT and CDR2 is YYEEEE. The length of the CDR3 is 14 residues. The CDR3: CATLFWMSNEKLFF. CDR3 DNA sequence: TGTGCCACCCTCTTCTGGATGTCTAATGAAAAACTGTTTTTT.

Only a few counts were recorded for this clonotype. The rearrangement links TRBV28 to TRBJ2-1, with a tentative D call TRBD1 (5 bases). The CDR3 extends over 15 amino acids. V was pared by 6 bases and J by 5 bases, with 17 bases between. Germline V gene lookup returns CDR1 MDHEN and CDR2 SYDVKM. The DNA for the CDR3 is TGTGCCAGCAGCCGGCCGTATGACAGCCACAATGAGCAGTTCTTC. Translating gives CASSRPYDSHNEQFF. The full variable domain, its missing parts supplied by reference TRBV28 and TRBJ2-1, is DVKVTQSSRYLVKRTGEKVFLECVQDMDHENMFWYRQDPGLGLRLIYFSYDVKMKEKGDIPEGYSVSREKKERFSLILESASTNQTSMYLCASSRPYDSHNEQFFGPGTRLTVL.

This clonotype has more than one count but fewer than ten. A junction end diverges from the germline sequence, so it may reflect a read error. This chain's CDR3 is CASTFAGGPRNF. The CDR3 region has the DNA TGTGCCAGCACATTCGCGGGAGGGCCGCGAAACTTC. The V gene is TRBV7-2, the J gene TRBJ2-1; TRBD2 matches at 9 bases. This CDR3 is 12 amino acids long. CDR1 is SGHTA, CDR2 FQGNSA, per germline.

This chain links TRBV7-2 with TRBJ2-3; D gene ambiguous. Germline V gene lookup returns CDR1 SGHTA and CDR2 FQGNSA. V lost 3 bases and J 4 bases, leaving 11 bases between the germline ends. This CDR3 has 14 amino acids. The CDR3 bases are TGTGCCAGCAGCTTCACCAGGCCACCAGATACGCAGTATTTT. Encoded protein: CASSFTRPPDTQYF.

This clonotype was found many times. This chain uses TRBV10-3 with TRBJ2-2; 8 bases fit TRBD1. Germline CDR1 and CDR2: ENHRY and SYGVKD. CDR3 length: 14 residues. V trimming: 10 bases; J trimming: 4 bases; junction bases outside the gene matches: 8. The CDR3 sequence: CATSDTGGTGELFF. The CDR3 nucleotides are TGTGCCACATCCGATACAGGGGGCACCGGGGAGCTGTTTTTT.

This clonotype turned up a few times. This chain links TRBV7-2 with TRBJ1-3; D unclear. CDR1 is SGHTA and CDR2 is FQGNSA in the germline V gene. V lost 2 bases to trimming and J lost 4 bases, with 15 bases between them. The CDR3 is 16 residues long. The CDR3 DNA follows: TGTGCCAGCAGCTTATTGGGATACCGGGCGGGAAACACCATATATTTT. It yields the protein CASSLLGYRAGNTIYF.